The sequence of this T cell receptor (beta chain) was determined in a study of breast tumors, draining lymph nodes, adjacent tissues. The CDR3 has 11 amino acids. The germline CDR1 and CDR2 sequences are SNHLY and FYNNEI. Trimming left V 7 bases short and J 7 bases short, with 8 bases between. MiXCR was run by TCRdb on the multiplex PCR reads, yielding one entry per CDR3 protein. Of 270,000 or so distinct CDR3 sequences in the sample, under 35% are singletons; the top ten hold 1.1%. This clonotype was counted ten times or more. Samples came from axillary lymph nodes draining the breast cancer. V gene TRBV2 combines with J gene TRBJ2-1; no clear D. This clonotype was sampled from a female donor with breast cancer. Some clones in this sample may be carry-over from other donors' samples. The sequenced sample was axillary lymph node tissue. CDR3: CASTNSNEQFF. The CDR3 DNA sequence: TGTGCCAGCACTAATAGTAATGAGCAGTTCTTC. Full variable domain (outside the CDR3, taken from reference TRBV2 and TRBJ2-1): EPEVTQTPSHQVTQMGQEVILRCVPISNHLYFYWYRQILGQKVEFLVSFYNNEISEKSEIFDDQFSVERPDGSNFTLKIRSTKLEDSAMYFCASTNSNEQFFGPGTRLTVL.